This note documents a single T cell receptor beta chain sequence. Its antigen remains unknown. At the DNA level, this CDR3 is encoded by other sequences in the same sample as well. Trimming shortened V by 4 bases and J by 0 bases, and 6 bases separated the two germline ends. This CDR3 is 13 amino acids long. Germline CDR1 is SGHNT and CDR2 is YYREEE (reference sequence). This sample is part of a study of shared clonotypes between healthy human individuals. Overall study context: Donor composition was a couple of women and a few men, aged 18 to 49.

Splitting of each subset's genomic DNA was done evenly across several immunoSEQ plates. As originally analysed: ImmunoSEQ junction-only sequences lacked quality scores, so their filtering differed. Assay used: immunoSEQ multiplex PCR; TCRdb lists only in-frame clones, some missing. That table gives V, J and clone size, and the DNA gave D and trimming. The sample contains a few million clones, around 95% of which appear only once. Study-level results: A reduction in generation probabilities was seen for non-shared clonotypes relative to those shared by all four donors.

The chain employs TRBV5-4 and TRBJ2-3; no definite D call. This TCR was sampled from a man between 18 and 35 years old in good health. Material for sequencing was naive CD4+ T cells sorted from blood. Sample subset: CD45RA+ positively selected. The CDR3 coding sequence is TGTGCCAGCAGCCCGGACAGCACAGATACGCAGTATTTT. Translation gives CASSPDSTDTQYF.